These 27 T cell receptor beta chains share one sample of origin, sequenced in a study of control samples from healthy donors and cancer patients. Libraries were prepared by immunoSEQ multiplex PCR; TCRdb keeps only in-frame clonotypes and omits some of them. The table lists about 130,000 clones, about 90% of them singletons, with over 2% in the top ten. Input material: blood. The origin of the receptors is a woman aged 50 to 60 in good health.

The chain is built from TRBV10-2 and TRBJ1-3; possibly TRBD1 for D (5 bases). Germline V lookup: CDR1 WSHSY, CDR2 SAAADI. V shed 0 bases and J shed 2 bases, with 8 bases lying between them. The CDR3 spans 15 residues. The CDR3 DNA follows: TGCGCCAGCAGTGAGTCCGGGACGGCTGGAAACACCATATATTTT. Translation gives CASSESGTAGNTIYF.

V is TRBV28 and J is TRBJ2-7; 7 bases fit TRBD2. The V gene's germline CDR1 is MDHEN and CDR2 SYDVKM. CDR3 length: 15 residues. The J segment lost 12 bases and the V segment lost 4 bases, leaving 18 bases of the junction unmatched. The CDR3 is CASSSYRTRSTLRYF. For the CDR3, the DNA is TGTGCCAGCAGTTCCTACCGGACTAGGTCTACGCTGCGGTACTTC.

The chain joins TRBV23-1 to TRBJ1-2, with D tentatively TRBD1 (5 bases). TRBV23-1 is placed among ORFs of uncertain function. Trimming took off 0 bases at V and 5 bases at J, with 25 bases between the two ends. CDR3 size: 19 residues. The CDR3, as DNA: TGCGCCAGCAGTCAATCGGTTATGATTTGGGGGACCTCCGATTATGGCTACACCTTC. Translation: CASSQSVMIWGTSDYGYTF.

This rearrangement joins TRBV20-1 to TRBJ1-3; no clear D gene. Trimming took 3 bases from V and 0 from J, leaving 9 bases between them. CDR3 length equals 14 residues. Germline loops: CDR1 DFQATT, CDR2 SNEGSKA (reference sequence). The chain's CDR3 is CSASHTNSGNTIYF. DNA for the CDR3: TGCAGTGCTAGTCACACTAACTCTGGAAACACCATATATTTT.

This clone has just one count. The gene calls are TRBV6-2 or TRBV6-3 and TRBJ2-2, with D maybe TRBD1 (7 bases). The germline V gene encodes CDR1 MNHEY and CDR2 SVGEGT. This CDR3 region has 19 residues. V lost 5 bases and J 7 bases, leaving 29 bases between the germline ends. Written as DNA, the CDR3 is TGTGCCAGCAGTACCCCCAATTGGAGGGGGCGGTCCCTGGTCGGGGAGCTGTTTTTT. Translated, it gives CASSTPNWRGRSLVGELFF.

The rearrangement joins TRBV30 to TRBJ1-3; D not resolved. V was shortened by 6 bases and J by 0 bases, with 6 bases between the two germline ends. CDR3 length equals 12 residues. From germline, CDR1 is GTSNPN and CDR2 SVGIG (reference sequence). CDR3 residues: CACKRSGNTIYF. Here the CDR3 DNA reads TGTGCCTGTAAGCGCTCTGGAAACACCATATATTTT.

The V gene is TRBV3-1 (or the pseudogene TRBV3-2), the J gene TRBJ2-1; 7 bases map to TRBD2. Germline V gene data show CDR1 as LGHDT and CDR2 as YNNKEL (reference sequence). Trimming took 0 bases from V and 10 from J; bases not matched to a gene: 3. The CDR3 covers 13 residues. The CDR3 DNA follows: TGTGCCAGCAGCCAAGATGCTAGCGGAGAGCAGTTCTTC. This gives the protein CASSQDASGEQFF.

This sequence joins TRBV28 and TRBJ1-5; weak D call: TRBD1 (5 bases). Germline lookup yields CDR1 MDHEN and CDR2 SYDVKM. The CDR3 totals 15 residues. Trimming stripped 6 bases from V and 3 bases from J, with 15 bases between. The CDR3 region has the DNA TGTGCCAGCAGGTCTCCGGGACTCTACAATCAGCCCCAGCATTTT. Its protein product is CASRSPGLYNQPQHF.

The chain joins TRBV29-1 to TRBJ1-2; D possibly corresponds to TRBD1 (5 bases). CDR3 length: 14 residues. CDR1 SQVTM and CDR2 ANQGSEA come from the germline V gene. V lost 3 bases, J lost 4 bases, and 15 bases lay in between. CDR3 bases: TGCAGCGTTGACTTAGGTCAGGGCCGCTATGGCTACACCTTC. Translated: CSVDLGQGRYGYTF.

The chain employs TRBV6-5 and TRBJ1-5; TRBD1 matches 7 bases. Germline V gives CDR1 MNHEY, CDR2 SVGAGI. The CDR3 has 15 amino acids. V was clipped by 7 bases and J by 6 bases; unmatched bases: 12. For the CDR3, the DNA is TGTGCCAGCACATCGGACCGTACAGGGGCTCAGCCCCAGCATTTT. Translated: CASTSDRTGAQPQHF.

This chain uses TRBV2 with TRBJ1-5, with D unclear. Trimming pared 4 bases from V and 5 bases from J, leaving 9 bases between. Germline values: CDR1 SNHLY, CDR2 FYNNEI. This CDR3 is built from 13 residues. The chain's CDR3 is CASSAQIYQPQHF. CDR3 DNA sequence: TGTGCCAGCAGTGCGCAGATCTATCAGCCCCAGCATTTT.

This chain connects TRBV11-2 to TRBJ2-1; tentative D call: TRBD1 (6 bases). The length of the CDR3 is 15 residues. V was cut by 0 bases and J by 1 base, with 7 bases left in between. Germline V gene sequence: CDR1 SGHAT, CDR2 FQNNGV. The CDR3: CASSLEGGSYNEQFF. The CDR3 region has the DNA TGTGCCAGCAGCTTAGAAGGGGGATCCTACAATGAGCAGTTCTTC.

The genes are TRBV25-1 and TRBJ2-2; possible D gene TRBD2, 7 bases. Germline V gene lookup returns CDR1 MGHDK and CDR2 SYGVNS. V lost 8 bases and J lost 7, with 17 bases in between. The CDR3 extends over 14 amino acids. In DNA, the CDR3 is TGTGCCAGCGCCCGGCGGGGGCAGGGCGGGGAGCTGTTTTTT. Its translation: CASARRGQGGELFF. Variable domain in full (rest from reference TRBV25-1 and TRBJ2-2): EADIYQTPRYLVIGTGKKITLECSQTMGHDKMYWYQQDPGMELHLIHYSYGVNSTEKGDLSSESTVSRIRTEHFPLTLESARPSHTSQYLCASARRGQGGELFFGEGSRLTVL.

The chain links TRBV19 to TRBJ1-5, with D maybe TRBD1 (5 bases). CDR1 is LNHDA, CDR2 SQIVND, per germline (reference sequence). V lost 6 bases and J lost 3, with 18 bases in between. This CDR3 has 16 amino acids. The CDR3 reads CASRMIQGVDNQPQHF. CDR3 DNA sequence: TGTGCCAGTAGGATGATTCAGGGAGTGGACAATCAGCCCCAGCATTTT.

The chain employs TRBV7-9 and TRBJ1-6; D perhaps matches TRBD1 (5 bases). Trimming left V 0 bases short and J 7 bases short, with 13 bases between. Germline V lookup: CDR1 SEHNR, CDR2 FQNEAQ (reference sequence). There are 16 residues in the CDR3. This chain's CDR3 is CASSLAWGTSNSPLHF. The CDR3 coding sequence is TGTGCCAGCAGCTTAGCGTGGGGCACTTCCAATTCACCCCTCCACTTT.

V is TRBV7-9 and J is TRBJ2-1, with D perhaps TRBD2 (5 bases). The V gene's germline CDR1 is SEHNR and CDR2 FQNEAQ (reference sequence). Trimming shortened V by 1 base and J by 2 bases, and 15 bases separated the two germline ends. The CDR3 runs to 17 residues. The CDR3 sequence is CASSLDAPGSTYNEQFF. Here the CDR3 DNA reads TGTGCCAGCAGCTTAGACGCCCCGGGGAGCACCTACAATGAGCAGTTCTTC.

In DNA form, the CDR3 reads TGTGCCAGCAGCAACAACAGGGGGGCCAAGTCCCCCGCGAACACCGGGGAGCTGTTTTTT. Amino acid sequence: CASSNNRGAKSPANTGELFF. This chain links TRBV7-9 with TRBJ2-2; 8 bases fit TRBD1. This CDR3 region has 20 residues. V was clipped by 5 bases and J by 0 bases; unmatched bases: 17. Looked up from germline, CDR1 is SEHNR and CDR2 is FQNEAQ (reference sequence). The full variable domain, with the rest looked up from reference TRBV7-9 and TRBJ2-2, is DTGVSQNPRHKITKRGQNVTFRCDPISEHNRLYWYRQTLGQGPEFLTYFQNEAQLEKSRLLSDRFSAERPKGSFSTLEIQRTEQGDSAMYLCASSNNRGAKSPANTGELFFGEGSRLTVL.

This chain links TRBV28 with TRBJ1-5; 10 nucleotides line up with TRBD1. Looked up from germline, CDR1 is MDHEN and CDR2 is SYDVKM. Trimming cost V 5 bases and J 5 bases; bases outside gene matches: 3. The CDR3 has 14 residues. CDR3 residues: CASSRGTGDQPQHF. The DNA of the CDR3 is TGTGCCAGCAGTCGGGGGACAGGGGATCAGCCCCAGCATTTT.

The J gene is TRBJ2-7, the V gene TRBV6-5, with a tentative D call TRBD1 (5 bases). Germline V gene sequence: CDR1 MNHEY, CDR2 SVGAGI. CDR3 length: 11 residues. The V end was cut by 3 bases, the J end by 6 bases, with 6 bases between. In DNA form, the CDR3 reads TGTGCCAGCAGTTATGGGGCCGAGCAGTACTTC. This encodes CASSYGAEQYF.

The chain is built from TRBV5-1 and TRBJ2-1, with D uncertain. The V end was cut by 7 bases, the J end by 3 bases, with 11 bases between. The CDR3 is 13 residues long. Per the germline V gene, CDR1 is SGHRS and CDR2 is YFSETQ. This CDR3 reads CASGKESYNEQFF. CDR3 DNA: TGCGCCAGCGGGAAGGAGAGCTACAATGAGCAGTTCTTC. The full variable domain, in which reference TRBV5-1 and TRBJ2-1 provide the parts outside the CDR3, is KAGVTQTPRYLIKTRGQQVTLSCSPISGHRSVSWYQQTPGQGLQFLFEYFSETQRNKGNFPGRFSGRQFSNSRSEMNVSTLELGDSALYLCASGKESYNEQFFGPGTRLTVL.

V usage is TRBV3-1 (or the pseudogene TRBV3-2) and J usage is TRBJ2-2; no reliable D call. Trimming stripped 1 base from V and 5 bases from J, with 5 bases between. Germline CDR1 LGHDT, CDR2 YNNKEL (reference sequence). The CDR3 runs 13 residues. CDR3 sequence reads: CASSQALTGELFF. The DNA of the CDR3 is TGTGCCAGCAGCCAAGCCTTAACCGGGGAGCTGTTTTTT.

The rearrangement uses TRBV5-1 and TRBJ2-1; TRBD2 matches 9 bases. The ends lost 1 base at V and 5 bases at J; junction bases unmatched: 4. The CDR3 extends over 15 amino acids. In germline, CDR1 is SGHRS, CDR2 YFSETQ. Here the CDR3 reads CASSLTREGNNEQFF. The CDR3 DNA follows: TGCGCCAGCAGCTTGACGCGGGAGGGCAACAATGAGCAGTTCTTC.

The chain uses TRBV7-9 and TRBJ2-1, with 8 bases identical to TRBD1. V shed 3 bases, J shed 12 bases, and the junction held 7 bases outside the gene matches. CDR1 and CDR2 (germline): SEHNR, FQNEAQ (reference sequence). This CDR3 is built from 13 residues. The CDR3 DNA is TGTGCCAGCAGCTTGTCAGGGGGCAACGGGCAGTTCTTC. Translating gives CASSLSGGNGQFF.

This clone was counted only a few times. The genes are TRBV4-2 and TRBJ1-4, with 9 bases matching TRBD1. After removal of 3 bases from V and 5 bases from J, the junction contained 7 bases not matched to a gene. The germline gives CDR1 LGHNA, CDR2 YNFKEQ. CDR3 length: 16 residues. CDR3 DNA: TGTGCCAGCAGCCAGGACCCGGGACAGGGAAATGAAAAACTGTTTTTT. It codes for CASSQDPGQGNEKLFF.

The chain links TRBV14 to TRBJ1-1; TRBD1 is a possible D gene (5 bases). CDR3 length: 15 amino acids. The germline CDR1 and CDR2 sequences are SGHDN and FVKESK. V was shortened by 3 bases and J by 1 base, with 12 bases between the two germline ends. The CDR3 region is CASSQGVGGNTEAFF. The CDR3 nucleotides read TGTGCCAGCAGCCAGGGGGTGGGGGGGAACACTGAAGCTTTCTTT.

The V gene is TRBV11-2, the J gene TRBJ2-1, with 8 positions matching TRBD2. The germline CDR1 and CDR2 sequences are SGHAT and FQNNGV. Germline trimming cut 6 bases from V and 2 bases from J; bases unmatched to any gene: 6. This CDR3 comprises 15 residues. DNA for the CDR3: TGTGCCAGCAGTTGGGGACTAGGAACCTACAATGAGCAGTTCTTC. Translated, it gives CASSWGLGTYNEQFF.

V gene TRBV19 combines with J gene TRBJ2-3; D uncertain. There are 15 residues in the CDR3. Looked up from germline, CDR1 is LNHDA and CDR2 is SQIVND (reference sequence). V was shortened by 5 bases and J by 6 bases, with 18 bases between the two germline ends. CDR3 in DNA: TGTGCCAGTAGTGCCCAGCCCTTGGCGAGGGATACGCAGTATTTT. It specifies CASSAQPLARDTQYF. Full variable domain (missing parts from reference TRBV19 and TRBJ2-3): DGGITQSPKYLFRKEGQNVTLSCEQNLNHDAMYWYRQDPGQGLRLIYYSQIVNDFQKGDIAEGYSVSREKKESFPLTVTSAQKNPTAFYLCASSAQPLARDTQYFGPGTRLTVL.